This TCR beta chain was retrieved from a study of OX40 agonist ivuxolimab in advanced cancers. Study-wide points: With doses of 0.1-3.0 mg/kg, partial responders showed among the lowest clonal expansion.

Germline CDR1 is SEHNR and CDR2 is FQNEAQ (reference sequence). Between the trimmed V and J ends, which lost 2 bases and 6 bases, there was a span of 2 bases. The CDR3 runs 11 residues. The method was immunoSEQ multiplex PCR; TCRdb's version includes in-frame clones alone and lacks a portion of them. The sample yields fewer than 70,000 clones, around four fifths seen once. Blood samples were obtained at baseline, cycle 4 day 1, and cycle 7 day 1. As for this clone: The antigen remains undetermined.

The material sequenced was CD4+ or CD8+ T cells sorted from blood, taken in a trial of the OX40 agonist ivuxolimab. The chain couples TRBV7-9 to TRBJ1-3; D is undetermined. The TCR comes from an adult with an advanced solid tumor such as melanoma, head and neck, liver or kidney cancer. The CDR3 loop is CASSLLNTIYF. The DNA for the CDR3 is TGTGCCAGCAGCTTACTAAACACCATATATTTT.